This record concerns one TCR beta chain sequence. The antigen is undetermined. The entry originates in a study of shared clonotypes between healthy human individuals. Study in general: A couple of female and a few male donors aged 18 to 49 were enrolled.

TCRdb's copy holds only in-frame clones and misses some; the assay was immunoSEQ multiplex PCR. The sample consists of some 690,000 clones, roughly 88% of them appearing once. Study donors comprised healthy, HIV-negative adults devoid of recent acute infection or vaccination. Study conclusions and caveats: Shared clonotypes: about 5% naive CD4, around 3.5% naive CD8, less than 2.5% memory CD4, roughly 0.4% memory CD8.

The CDR3 is 15 residues long. Germline V gene data show CDR1 as MNHNS and CDR2 as SASEGT. The chain is built from TRBV6-1 and TRBJ2-5; 10 bases fit TRBD1. The DNA end favors TRBJ2-7, so the J call may be wrong. The material sequenced was memory CD8+ T cells from PBMCs. Subset indicated: CD45RO+ cells pooled with CCR7-negative TemRA cells. The TCR sequence derives from a man aged 18 to 29 in good health. Some clones in this sample may be carry-over from other donors' samples. CDR3: CASSEGTGGFYEQYF. The CDR3 nucleotides read TGTGCCAGCAGTGAAGGGACAGGGGGTTTTTACGAGCAGTACTTC.